Below, 22 T cell receptor beta chains from the same sample are listed, as sequenced in a study of blood T cell repertoires in COVID-19 (dated by TCRdb to 2019 to 2021). Receptor amplification or capture employed the immunoSEQ multiplex PCR assay. TCRdb stores this immuneACCESS table with in-frame sequences only. Part of the clones is absent; in the studies checked, under half of the shortfall reflects unresolved V genes, and no reason is known for the rest. The sample table contains approximately 190,000 clones; only one count was recorded for roughly 84% of them. 3% to 3.5% of the sample comes from the top ten. The sample taken for sequencing was PBMCs or T cells enriched from blood (not recorded which). The origin of the receptors is a woman aged 25 to 45 who had been exposed to COVID-19.

This chain joins TRBV4-1 and TRBJ1-5; no firm D call. Germline values: CDR1 MGHRA, CDR2 YSYEKL. The CDR3 length is 15 residues. Trimming took off 7 bases at V and 5 bases at J, with 18 bases between the two ends. The chain's CDR3 is CASTLTGEFDQPQHF. In nucleotides, the CDR3 is TGCGCCAGCACTCTCACCGGGGAATTTGATCAGCCCCAGCATTTT.

This clone has only a few counts. The chain employs TRBV2 and TRBJ2-2, with 9 bases lining up with TRBD1. CDR1 and CDR2 (germline): SNHLY, FYNNEI. The CDR3 loop spans 15 amino acids. Trimming at V came to 8 bases and at J to 3 bases, leaving 7 bases not matched to a gene. The CDR3 here is CASSWTGADTGELFF. CDR3 nucleotides: TGTGCCAGCTCCTGGACAGGGGCCGACACCGGGGAGCTGTTTTTT.

The chain uses TRBV5-8 and TRBJ2-2, with 9 bases identical to TRBD1. Germline trimming cut 4 bases from V and 6 bases from J; bases unmatched to any gene: 7. The CDR3 spans 15 residues. Germline V gives CDR1 SGHTS, CDR2 YDEGEE. The chain's CDR3 is CASSGRDRVSGELFF. In nucleotides, the CDR3 is TGTGCCAGCAGCGGCCGGGACAGGGTTTCCGGGGAGCTGTTTTTT.

This chain uses TRBV7-9 with TRBJ1-5; a possible D gene is TRBD1 (6 bases). Per the germline V gene, CDR1 is SEHNR and CDR2 is FQNEAQ (reference sequence). The length of the CDR3 is 12 residues. V shed 5 bases and J shed 5 bases, with 7 bases lying between them. CDR3 bases: TGTGCCAGCAGCGCAGGGGATCAGCCCCAGCATTTT. Its translation: CASSAGDQPQHF.

The chain joins TRBV29-1 to TRBJ1-3; D unclear. Looked up from germline, CDR1 is SQVTM and CDR2 is ANQGSEA. This CDR3 contains 13 residues. The ends were cut back, 3 bases at V and 3 bases at J, with 9 bases in the middle. The CDR3: CSVEVPGGNTIYF. The CDR3, as DNA: TGCAGCGTTGAGGTTCCGGGTGGAAACACCATATATTTT.

The chain employs TRBV4-1 and TRBJ1-4, with TRBD1 as a possible D gene (5 bases). The CDR3 contains 16 residues. The germline V and J ends were trimmed by 0 bases and 9 bases, with 17 bases remaining between them. Germline V CDR1 and CDR2: MGHRA, YSYEKL. This chain's CDR3 is CASSQDLWQGPQKLFF. The DNA for the CDR3 is TGCGCCAGCAGCCAAGATCTGTGGCAGGGTCCCCAAAAACTGTTTTTT.

The chain recombines TRBV6-2 or TRBV6-3 with TRBJ2-7; 10 nucleotides agree with TRBD2. The ends lost 2 bases at V and 7 bases at J; junction bases unmatched: 17. The CDR3 is 18 residues long. Germline CDR1 is MNHEY and CDR2 is SVGEGT. CDR3 bases: TGTGCCAGCAGTTACGAGCGGGGGGGGCCTAACCCCAGTAGGGAGCAGTACTTC. Translated, it gives CASSYERGGPNPSREQYF.

This rearrangement joins TRBV7-3 to TRBJ1-2; D perhaps matches TRBD1 (5 bases). This CDR3 has 13 amino acids. The germline V gene has CDR1 SGHTA and CDR2 FQGTGA. Trimming pared 5 bases from V and 8 bases from J, leaving 15 bases between. CDR3 DNA sequence: TGTGCCAGCAGCCCCGTCTGGGGGGGAGGCTACACCTTC. The encoded protein is CASSPVWGGGYTF. Complete variable domain (other parts from reference TRBV7-3 and TRBJ1-2): GAGVSQTPSNKVTEKGKYVELRCDPISGHTALYWYRQSLGQGPEFLIYFQGTGAADDSGLPNDRFFAVRPEGSVSTLKIQRTERGDSAVYLCASSPVWGGGYTFGSGTRLTVV.

The chain has TRBV27 and TRBJ1-6; 7 bases are shared with TRBD1. This CDR3 is built from 15 residues. The germline CDR1 and CDR2 sequences are MNHEY and SMNVEV (reference sequence). V trimming: 5 bases; J trimming: 8 bases; junction bases outside the gene matches: 9. The CDR3 loop is CASSTYPRGHSPLHF. In nucleotides, the CDR3 is TGTGCCAGCAGTACCTACCCAAGGGGGCATTCACCCCTCCACTTT.

The rearrangement joins TRBV5-1 to TRBJ1-2; TRBD1 matches 9 bases. V was clipped by 4 bases and J by 5 bases; unmatched bases: 9. Germline CDR1 is SGHRS and CDR2 is YFSETQ. This CDR3 spans 15 amino acids. CDR3 bases: TGCGCCAGCAGCGCCGGGACAGGGACATGGTATGGCTACACCTTC. Its protein product is CASSAGTGTWYGYTF.

This clone was seen once. V usage is TRBV5-4 and J usage is TRBJ1-1; TRBD1 matches 7 bases. In germline, CDR1 is SGHNT, CDR2 YYREEE (reference sequence). V shed 0 bases, J shed 4 bases, and the junction held 12 bases outside the gene matches. The CDR3 has 17 amino acids. CDR3 in DNA: TGTGCCAGCAGCTTGGTAGGGGGCGAAGTTGGGTCCACTGAAGCTTTCTTT. This encodes CASSLVGGEVGSTEAFF.

The chain uses TRBV27 and TRBJ2-4, with D possibly matching TRBD2 (6 bases). The V gene's germline CDR1 is MNHEY and CDR2 SMNVEV (reference sequence). V dropped 0 bases and J dropped 3 bases, with 9 bases sitting between them. This CDR3 has 15 residues. The CDR3 loop is CASSLSWGVKNIQYF. The CDR3 nucleotides read TGTGCCAGCAGTTTATCGTGGGGGGTCAAAAACATTCAGTACTTC.

Note on this clone: The sample has other DNA sequences that encode this CDR3 too. This chain joins TRBV7-9 and TRBJ1-5; tentative D call: TRBD1 (5 bases). The CDR3 has 12 amino acids. Germline V gene data show CDR1 as SEHNR and CDR2 as FQNEAQ (reference sequence). The V gene lost 6 bases and the J gene lost 4 bases, with 7 bases spanning the gap. The CDR3 nucleotides read TGTGCCAGCAGGGAGGGGAATCAGCCCCAGCATTTT. Translated: CASREGNQPQHF.

The chain joins TRBV7-6 to TRBJ1-5, with D maybe TRBD1 (6 bases). The CDR3 is 15 amino acids. Germline-derived CDR1 and CDR2 are SGHVS and FNYEAQ. Deletions cut 2 bases from V and 4 bases from J, with 12 bases between. The CDR3 nucleotides are TGTGCCAGCAGCTTATGGTCAGGGGAGAATCAGCCCCAGCATTTT. This codes for CASSLWSGENQPQHF.

The chain links TRBV3-1 (or the pseudogene TRBV3-2) to TRBJ1-1; D is unresolved. V shed 4 bases and J shed 2 bases, with 5 bases lying between them. There are 12 residues in the CDR3. The germline CDR1 and CDR2 sequences are LGHDT and YNNKEL (reference sequence). For the CDR3, the DNA is TGTGCCAGCAGCCCCCAAAACACTGAAGCTTTCTTT. Amino acid sequence: CASSPQNTEAFF.

The genes are TRBV6-6 and TRBJ2-5, with D possibly matching TRBD2 (6 bases). V lost 0 bases, J lost 3 bases, and 14 bases lay in between. Germline V CDR1 and CDR2: MNHNY, SVGAGI (reference sequence). The CDR3 sequence is 16 residues long. The DNA of the CDR3 is TGTGCCAGCAGTTACTCGGAGGAGGGGTGGGAAGAGACCCAGTACTTC. Amino acid sequence: CASSYSEEGWEETQYF.

The rearrangement joins TRBV6-1 to TRBJ2-5; 7 bases align to TRBD2. CDR3 length: 17 amino acids. Per the germline V gene, CDR1 is MNHNS and CDR2 is SASEGT. V dropped 4 bases and J dropped 2; count of bases not matched to a gene: 13. CDR3 bases: TGTGCCAGCAGTGCCGAATTTGCGGGAGTAATACAAGAGACCCAGTACTTC. It is translated as CASSAEFAGVIQETQYF.

This chain uses TRBV1 with TRBJ2-7; the table names TRBD1, a call not compared with the DNA. TRBV1 is a recognized pseudogene. The CDR3 sequence is 16 residues long. CDR3 protein: CTSSQDRGPLSYEQYF. The CDR3 coding sequence is TGCACCAGCAGCCAAGACAGGGGCCCACTCTCCTACGAGCAGTACTTC.

The CDR3 nucleotides read TGTGCCAGCAGCGATGGACAGTCCTTCTATGGCTACACCTTC. Translating gives CASSDGQSFYGYTF. The chain carries TRBV13 and TRBJ1-2; D perhaps matches TRBD1 (6 bases). Per the germline V gene, CDR1 is PRHDT and CDR2 is FYEKMQ (reference sequence). Trimming removed 5 bases at V and 4 bases at J, with 14 bases between. The CDR3 contains 14 residues.

The chain joins TRBV5-5 to TRBJ2-7; D is perhaps TRBD2 (6 bases). The germline V gene encodes CDR1 SGHKS and CDR2 YYEKEE (reference sequence). This CDR3 spans 16 amino acids. V was cut by 4 bases and J by 0 bases, with 17 bases left in between. For the CDR3, the DNA is TGTGCCAGCAGCCTGGAGCTTGGGGAGGTCTCCTACGAGCAGTACTTC. Amino acid sequence: CASSLELGEVSYEQYF. Full variable domain (rest looked up from reference TRBV5-5 and TRBJ2-7): DAGVTQSPTHLIKTRGQQVTLRCSPISGHKSVSWYQQVLGQGPQFIFQYYEKEERGRGNFPDRFSARQFPNYSSELNVNALLLGDSALYLCASSLELGEVSYEQYFGPGTRLTVT.

The V gene is TRBV6-5, the J gene TRBJ2-7; no clear D gene. The CDR3 contains 14 residues. V lost 6 bases, J lost 1 base, and 13 bases lay in between. Germline CDR1 reads MNHEY; CDR2 reads SVGAGI. CDR3 bases: TGTGCCAGCAGATACCCCGGGTCTTCCTACGAGCAGTACTTC. This gives the protein CASRYPGSSYEQYF.

A single count supports this clone. The J gene is TRBJ1-1, the V gene TRBV5-4, with D possibly matching TRBD1 (5 bases). The CDR3 is 13 residues long. Germline V CDR1 and CDR2: SGHNT, YYREEE (reference sequence). V was cut by 2 bases and J by 3 bases, with 8 bases left in between. CDR3 loop: CASSLDRHTEAFF. In DNA, the CDR3 is TGTGCCAGCAGCTTAGACAGACACACTGAAGCTTTCTTT.